This T cell receptor (beta chain) was identified during a study of metastatic and nonmetastatic thyroid tumors. Study details: Repertoires were compared across blood and tumor or nodule tissue from malignant and benign thyroid patients.

This clone was counted at least ten times. This sample also contains other DNA sequences that code for the same CDR3. All patients were untreated before thyroid surgery. Per the study methods: Across clinicopathological groups, CDR3 differences served as the basis for building a distant-metastasis classifier for papillary thyroid cancer. TCRdb re-analyzed the PCR reads through MiXCR. TCRdb, not the original authors, processed these V and J calls. The repertoire holds tens of thousands of clones, with 20% to 25% as singletons. Sequencing was performed on tumor tissue. The origin of this receptor is a female donor with papillary thyroid cancer or a benign thyroid nodule (not recorded which). Some clones in this sample may be carry-over from other donors' samples.

CDR3 loop: CASSPATSGSPDTQYF. The CDR3 DNA reads TGTGCCAGCAGCCCCGCGACTAGCGGGAGCCCAGATACGCAGTATTTT. The rearrangement joins TRBV6-1 to TRBJ2-3, with 12 nucleotides matching TRBD2. The trim removed 6 bases at V and 4 bases at J, leaving 8 bases unmatched. The CDR3 has 16 residues. Germline CDR1 reads MNHNS; CDR2 reads SASEGT.